This T cell receptor beta chain was identified in a study of shared clonotypes between healthy human individuals. CDR3 length: 14 amino acids. The V gene lost 6 bases and the J gene lost 8 bases, with 17 bases spanning the gap. The germline V gene encodes CDR1 KGHSH and CDR2 LQKENI. Clones were read by immunoSEQ multiplex PCR, and TCRdb kept only the in-frame ones, dropping some. This table holds about 2.3 million clones, 80% to 95% found once. J is TRBJ2-1 and V is TRBV18; D is unresolved. The sample was naive CD4+ T cells from PBMCs. As for subset: CD45RA+ positively selected. The receptor's source is a man younger than 35 in good health. Some clones in this sample may be carry-over from other donors' samples. The CDR3 nucleotides read TGTGCCAGCTCCCCAACGACAATGTACGATGAGCAGTTCTTC. Translation gives CASSPTTMYDEQFF. Variable domain in full (rest from reference TRBV18 and TRBJ2-1): NAGVMQNPRHLVRRRGQEARLRCSPMKGHSHVYWYRQLPEEGLKFMVYLQKENIIDESGMPKERFSAEFPKEGPSILRIQQVVRGDSAAYFCASSPTTMYDEQFFGPGTRLTVL.